The 20 T cell receptor beta chains listed next were all sequenced from one sample in a study of shared clonotypes between healthy human individuals. Measured with immunoSEQ multiplex PCR; TCRdb has only the in-frame clones, and not every one. The sample holds about 480,000 clones, approximately 79% seen once. The specimen was PBMCs. The receptors shown here come from a middle-aged woman in good health. Some clones in this sample may be carry-over from other donors' samples.

The chain couples TRBV10-3 to TRBJ2-2; TRBD1 is a possible D gene (6 bases). The CDR3 has 15 amino acids. The germline V gene has CDR1 ENHRY and CDR2 SYGVKD. The V end was cut by 4 bases, the J end by 1 base, with 10 bases between. Here the CDR3 reads CAISAWDKNTGELFF. In DNA form, the CDR3 reads TGTGCCATCAGTGCTTGGGACAAGAACACCGGGGAGCTGTTTTTT.

This clone occurred once. The chain couples TRBV7-3 to TRBJ2-2; 7 nucleotides agree with TRBD1. This CDR3 has 15 residues. V shed 5 bases, J shed 7 bases, and the junction held 10 bases outside the gene matches. The germline CDR1 and CDR2 sequences are SGHTA and FQGTGA. The CDR3 bases are TGTGCCAGCAGCGCCACAGGGGAGCCACACGGGGAGCTGTTTTTT. It is translated as CASSATGEPHGELFF.

The chain recombines TRBV19 with TRBJ1-4; 9 bases match TRBD1. Losses at the gene ends were 5 bases for V and 8 bases for J; bases not matched to a gene: 6. The CDR3 consists of 14 residues. Germline CDR1 and CDR2: LNHDA and SQIVND (reference sequence). In DNA form, the CDR3 reads TGTGCCAGTAGTCCGAGGACAGGGGTCGAAAAACTGTTTTTT. Translation gives CASSPRTGVEKLFF.

The rearrangement joins TRBV20-1 to TRBJ2-7; D is unclear. This CDR3 is built from 11 residues. V lost 3 bases and J 5 bases, leaving 8 bases between the germline ends. CDR1 and CDR2 (germline): DFQATT, SNEGSKA (reference sequence). The CDR3, as DNA: TGCAGTGCTAGCTCTGTCCACGAGCAGTACTTC. Protein product: CSASSVHEQYF.

V is TRBV7-2 and J is TRBJ2-3; D not certain. The CDR3 sequence is 12 residues long. Germline V gene data show CDR1 as SGHTA and CDR2 as FQGNSA. V was pared by 2 bases and J by 6 bases, with 6 bases between. This CDR3 reads CASSLPMDTQYF. CDR3 DNA sequence: TGTGCCAGCAGCTTACCCATGGATACGCAGTATTTT.

This clone was detected only once. Additional DNA sequences in this sample encode the identical CDR3. The chain has TRBV5-1 and TRBJ2-1; D is uncertain. The CDR3 extends over 12 amino acids. The V and J ends lost 4 bases and 4 bases respectively, with 6 bases between them. Germline V gene data show CDR1 as SGHRS and CDR2 as YFSETQ. Written as DNA, the CDR3 is TGCGCCAGCAGCGGGCAATACAATGAGCAGTTCTTC. Protein: CASSGQYNEQFF.

This chain links TRBV19 with TRBJ2-1, with 10 bases fitting TRBD2. Germline CDR1 is LNHDA and CDR2 is SQIVND (reference sequence). The CDR3 loop spans 15 amino acids. Trimming at V came to 4 bases and at J to 3 bases, leaving 3 bases not matched to a gene. The CDR3 DNA reads TGTGCCAGTAGTAAAACTAGCGGGAACTACAATGAGCAGTTCTTC. Protein product: CASSKTSGNYNEQFF.

The J gene is TRBJ2-5, the V gene TRBV7-3; D remains unclear. Trimming left V 0 bases short and J 2 bases short, with 7 bases between. Germline CDR1 SGHTA, CDR2 FQGTGA. The CDR3 length is 14 residues. CDR3 DNA sequence: TGTGCCAGCAGCTTAACGGCCGGACAAGAGACCCAGTACTTC. It codes for CASSLTAGQETQYF.

This clone was counted once. The rearrangement uses TRBV7-8 and TRBJ2-7; 9 bases are a match to TRBD1. This CDR3 has 14 amino acids. The germline V gene encodes CDR1 SGHVS and CDR2 FQNEAQ. The V segment lost 3 bases and the J segment 1 base; nucleotides outside the gene matches: 1. The chain's CDR3 is CASSLGTGSYEQYF. The CDR3 DNA reads TGTGCCAGCAGCTTGGGGACAGGGTCCTACGAGCAGTACTTC.

The rearrangement uses TRBV5-1 and TRBJ2-2; 7 nucleotides agree with TRBD1. Per the germline V gene, CDR1 is SGHRS and CDR2 is YFSETQ. V lost 6 bases to trimming and J lost 0 bases; unmatched junction nucleotides: 8. The CDR3 loop spans 16 amino acids. CDR3 in amino acids: CASTLTGTANTGELFF. CDR3 nucleotide sequence: TGCGCCAGCACCCTCACCGGGACAGCGAACACCGGGGAGCTGTTTTTT. The whole variable domain, filled in from reference TRBV5-1 and TRBJ2-2, reads KAGVTQTPRYLIKTRGQQVTLSCSPISGHRSVSWYQQTPGQGLQFLFEYFSETQRNKGNFPGRFSGRQFSNSRSEMNVSTLELGDSALYLCASTLTGTANTGELFFGEGSRLTVL.

The V gene is TRBV5-1, the J gene TRBJ1-3; no firm D call. Germline assignment: CDR1 SGHRS and CDR2 YFSETQ. The CDR3 has 16 amino acids. Trimming stripped 3 bases from V and 0 bases from J, with 13 bases between. The CDR3 sequence is CASSSDGWYSGNTIYF. In DNA form, the CDR3 reads TGCGCCAGCAGCTCGGACGGCTGGTACTCTGGAAACACCATATATTTT.

The chain combines TRBV2 with TRBJ1-2; 8 bases map to TRBD1. J was trimmed by 2 bases and V by 4 bases; bases with no gene match: 9. The CDR3 consists of 16 residues. In germline, CDR1 is SNHLY, CDR2 FYNNEI. The CDR3 DNA sequence: TGTGCCAGCAGTGCGGACAGGGTGGCAGGCAACTATGGCTACACCTTC. It translates to CASSADRVAGNYGYTF.

Many counts were recorded for this clone. This chain links TRBV6-4 with TRBJ2-1; D perhaps matches TRBD2 (5 bases). The CDR3 extends over 13 amino acids. The V end was cut by 6 bases, the J end by 9 bases, with 15 bases between. The germline V gene encodes CDR1 MRHNA and CDR2 SNTAGT. The CDR3, as DNA: TGTGCCAGCAGCTTGACTACTACTAGTGAGCAGTTCTTC. Its protein product is CASSLTTTSEQFF.

The rearrangement joins TRBV30 to TRBJ2-1; no clear D. This CDR3 spans 11 amino acids. Trimming cost V 3 bases and J 9 bases, with 9 bases left between them. Germline CDR1 GTSNPN, CDR2 SVGIG (reference sequence). CDR3 in amino acids: CAWSSRVEQFF. CDR3 coding DNA: TGTGCCTGGAGCAGTCGGGTTGAGCAGTTCTTC. Full variable domain (missing parts from reference TRBV30 and TRBJ2-1): SQTIHQWPATLVQPVGSPLSLECTVEGTSNPNLYWYRQAAGRGLQLLFYSVGIGQISSEVPQNLSASRPQDRQFILSSKKLLLSDSGFYLCAWSSRVEQFFGPGTRLTVL.

The chain is built from TRBV27 and TRBJ2-2; D is perhaps TRBD2 (7 bases). The CDR3 totals 17 residues. CDR1 and CDR2 (germline): MNHEY, SMNVEV (reference sequence). V was trimmed by 8 bases and J by 8 bases, leaving 27 bases between them. The CDR3 coding sequence is TGTGCCAGCCGGAGGGGGAGGGCCGCCGGGACCTGGGGGGAGCTGTTTTTT. Translating it yields CASRRGRAAGTWGELFF.

V usage is TRBV7-6 and J usage is TRBJ2-5; perhaps TRBD2 as D (5 bases). The CDR3 runs to 17 residues. V lost 0 bases and J 1 base, leaving 15 bases between the germline ends. Germline V gene sequence: CDR1 SGHVS, CDR2 FNYEAQ. CDR3 DNA: TGTGCCAGCAGCTTAGCCGCTAGCATTGCCCTCCAAGAGACCCAGTACTTC. Amino acid sequence: CASSLAASIALQETQYF.

This clone was found a few times. V usage is TRBV7-2 and J usage is TRBJ1-1, with D tentatively TRBD1 (5 bases). V was pared by 1 base and J by 6 bases, with 18 bases between. Germline V gene lookup returns CDR1 SGHTA and CDR2 FQGNSA. The CDR3 sequence is 16 residues long. The DNA of the CDR3 is TGTGCCAGCAGCTTAGTGAGGGGCCCGGGTCGGGCTGAAGCTTTCTTT. Its protein is CASSLVRGPGRAEAFF.

This chain connects TRBV7-3 to TRBJ2-2; weak D call: TRBD1 (6 bases). CDR1 is SGHTA and CDR2 is FQGTGA in the germline V gene. CDR3 length equals 13 residues. Trimming stripped 2 bases from V and 7 bases from J, with 8 bases between. CDR3 coding DNA: TGTGCCAGCAGCTTAGAGGGGGACGGGGAGCTGTTTTTT. It is translated as CASSLEGDGELFF.

The rearrangement uses TRBV4-2 and TRBJ2-3; tentatively, D is TRBD1 or TRBD2 (5 bases each). Per germline, CDR1 LGHNA and CDR2 YNFKEQ. The CDR3 is 19 residues long. Between the trimmed V and J ends, which lost 2 bases and 0 bases, there was a span of 21 bases. CDR3 loop: CASSQRDRAQRGSTDTQYF. CDR3 nucleotides: TGTGCCAGCAGCCAAAGGGACCGAGCTCAACGTGGTAGCACAGATACGCAGTATTTT.

The chain recombines TRBV23-1 with TRBJ1-1, with TRBD1 identical over 8 bases. TRBV23-1 is placed among ORFs of uncertain function. The CDR3 has 15 amino acids. V trimming: 3 bases; J trimming: 2 bases; junction bases outside the gene matches: 5. DNA of the CDR3: TGCGCCAGCAGTCATCCGGACAGGGCTAACACTGAAGCTTTCTTT. Its protein product is CASSHPDRANTEAFF.